This T cell receptor beta chain was profiled in a study of cytomegalovirus exposure and HLA in healthy donors. Study-level results: The HLA-A and HLA-B alleles of most subjects were reportedly predicted accurately from TCR beta sequences. As a later analysis revealed, most CMV-associated TCR beta chains appeared HLA-restricted. Productive status was seen about 87% or about 30% of the time for most TCR beta V segments in an earlier analysis.

Trimming removed 6 bases at V and 4 bases at J, with 8 bases between. The CDR3 contains 12 residues. Germline CDR1 SGHRS, CDR2 YFSETQ. It was with 60 Vbeta and 13 Jbeta primers that the PCR ran. The method was immunoSEQ multiplex PCR; TCRdb's version includes in-frame clones alone and lacks a portion of them. The data hold over 250,000 clones, with roughly 89% observed a single time. Turning to this clone: Its antigen is not known.

The V and J genes are TRBV5-1 and TRBJ2-1, with a possible D match to TRBD1 (5 bases). The receptor comes from a man aged 35 to 55 in good health and CMV-seropositive. Sequencing used PBMCs. The CDR3 here is CASTDSYNEQFF. CDR3 in DNA: TGCGCCAGCACTGACAGTTACAATGAGCAGTTCTTC.